This TCR beta chain was obtained from a study of CD8 T cells in Susac syndrome. Study-wide background: Patients with Susac syndrome were therapy-naive, on corticosteroids, or on intravenous immunoglobulin alone at blood draw.

After removal of 7 bases from V and 6 bases from J, the junction contained 14 bases not matched to a gene. Germline V gives CDR1 MNHEY, CDR2 SMNVEV (reference sequence). This CDR3 comprises 15 residues. A quantity of roughly 0.5 to 1 ug RNA underwent reverse transcription using random hexamers. TCRdb redid the calling of the immunoSEQ multiplex PCR reads with MiXCR, one entry per CDR3 protein. Of about 53,000 distinct CDR3 sequences listed, roughly 94% are singletons. J is TRBJ2-7 and V is TRBV27, with 8 bases lining up with TRBD1. The TCR originated in a human donor with Susac syndrome. The source material was CD8+ T cells from PBMCs. The CDR3 nucleotides read TGTGCCAGCAAGAAGGCCCACAGGGGGACAACCGAGCAGTACTTC. As protein: CASKKAHRGTTEQYF.